The 10 T cell receptor beta chains below come from one sample, sequenced in a study of control samples from healthy donors and cancer patients. The method was immunoSEQ multiplex PCR; TCRdb's version includes in-frame clones alone and lacks a portion of them. Here the sample spans 150,000 or so clones, around 90% being singletons. Sequencing used blood. Source of these receptors: a man aged 25 to 45 in good health.

This chain joins TRBV2 and TRBJ2-4, with D perhaps TRBD1 (5 bases). Germline CDR1 is SNHLY and CDR2 is FYNNEI. V dropped 3 bases and J dropped 0 bases, with 12 bases sitting between them. CDR3 length: 16 amino acids. In DNA, the CDR3 is TGTGCCAGCAGTGAGGACACCGGAATAGCCAAAAACATTCAGTACTTC. The encoded protein is CASSEDTGIAKNIQYF.

The chain combines TRBV7-9 with TRBJ1-2; possible D gene TRBD1, 5 bases. Trimming pared 2 bases from V and 8 bases from J, leaving 15 bases between. In germline, CDR1 is SEHNR, CDR2 FQNEAQ (reference sequence). The CDR3 length is 14 residues. This CDR3 is CASSLTGDLAGYTF. Here the CDR3 DNA reads TGTGCCAGCAGCTTAACGGGGGATCTCGCGGGCTACACCTTC.

J is TRBJ2-2 and V is TRBV15; tentative D call: TRBD1 (5 bases). The CDR3 runs to 15 residues. The V end lost 3 bases, the J end lost 2 bases, and 10 bases lay between the germline ends. From germline, CDR1 is LNHNV and CDR2 YYDKDF (reference sequence). CDR3: CATSSPRVNTGELFF. The CDR3 DNA is TGTGCCACCAGCAGTCCCAGGGTAAACACCGGGGAGCTGTTTTTT.

This chain uses TRBV5-6 with TRBJ2-3; TRBD1 matches 8 bases. J lost 4 bases, V lost 1 base, and 11 bases had no gene match. CDR1 and CDR2 (germline): SGHDT, YYEEEE. This CDR3 contains 17 residues. The CDR3 is CASSLMGQGARADTQYF. As DNA, the CDR3 is TGTGCCAGCAGCTTGATGGGCCAGGGGGCGCGGGCAGATACGCAGTATTTT.

The rearrangement links TRBV6-2 or TRBV6-3 to TRBJ1-5; D remains ambiguous. The germline V gene has CDR1 MNHEY and CDR2 SVGEGT. The CDR3 has 12 amino acids. V was cut by 6 bases and J by 4 bases, with 7 bases left in between. CDR3 DNA: TGTGCCAGCAGCTGGAGTAATCAGCCCCAGCATTTT. Translation gives CASSWSNQPQHF.

The V and J genes are TRBV27 and TRBJ2-5, with D maybe TRBD1 (5 bases). Germline loops: CDR1 MNHEY, CDR2 SMNVEV (reference sequence). The CDR3 is 14 amino acids. V gave up 5 bases and J gave up 1 base, with 11 bases separating them. DNA of the CDR3: TGTGCCAGCAGTCCGATGACAGCCCAAGAGACCCAGTACTTC. Translation gives CASSPMTAQETQYF.

This clone was counted once. The V and J genes are TRBV27 and TRBJ2-7; a weak D match, TRBD1 (5 bases). This CDR3 has 14 amino acids. Per the germline V gene, CDR1 is MNHEY and CDR2 is SMNVEV (reference sequence). With 2 bases removed from V and 3 bases from J, the gap between germline ends came to 11 bases. Written as DNA, the CDR3 is TGTGCCAGCAGTTTAGCCAGGGTTAACTACGAGCAGTACTTC. Translating gives CASSLARVNYEQYF.

The chain joins TRBV5-1 to TRBJ2-1; 7 positions agree with TRBD1. V lost 2 bases, J lost 0 bases, and 5 bases stayed unmatched. Germline V gene lookup returns CDR1 SGHRS and CDR2 YFSETQ. The CDR3 runs 16 residues. The CDR3 sequence: CASSLQGPSSYNEQFF. CDR3 nucleotide sequence: TGCGCCAGCAGCTTACAGGGGCCGAGCTCCTACAATGAGCAGTTCTTC.

This chain connects TRBV27 to TRBJ1-1, with TRBD1 identical over 8 bases. Germline V CDR1 and CDR2: MNHEY, SMNVEV (reference sequence). CDR3 length: 15 residues. Unmatched junction bases numbered 8, after V lost 7 bases and J lost 1 base. The CDR3 reads CASTLRGQANTEAFF. CDR3 nucleotides: TGTGCCAGCACCTTACGGGGACAGGCGAACACTGAAGCTTTCTTT.

This clone has ten or more counts. The chain uses TRBV4-1 and TRBJ1-1; no definite D call. Trimming cost V 1 base and J 2 bases, with 8 bases left between them. Germline CDR1 and CDR2: MGHRA and YSYEKL. This CDR3 comprises 14 residues. The CDR3 region has the DNA TGCGCCAGCAGCCAAGTGCCAGTCAACACTGAAGCTTTCTTT. This translates into CASSQVPVNTEAFF.